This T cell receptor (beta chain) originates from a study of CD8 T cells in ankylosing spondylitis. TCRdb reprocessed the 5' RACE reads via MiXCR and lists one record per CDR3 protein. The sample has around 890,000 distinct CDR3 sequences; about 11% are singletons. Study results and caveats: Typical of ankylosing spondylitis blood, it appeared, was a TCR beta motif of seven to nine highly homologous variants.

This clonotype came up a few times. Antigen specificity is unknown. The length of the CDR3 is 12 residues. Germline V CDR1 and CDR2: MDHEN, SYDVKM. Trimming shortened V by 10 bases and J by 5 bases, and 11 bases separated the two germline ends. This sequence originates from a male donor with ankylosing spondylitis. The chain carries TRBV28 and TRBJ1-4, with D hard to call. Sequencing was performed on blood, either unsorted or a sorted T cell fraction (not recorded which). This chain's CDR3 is CATRRGNEKLFF. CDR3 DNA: TGTGCCACCAGGAGAGGGAATGAAAAACTGTTTTTT. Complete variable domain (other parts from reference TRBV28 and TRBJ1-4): DVKVTQSSRYLVKRTGEKVFLECVQDMDHENMFWYRQDPGLGLRLIYFSYDVKMKEKGDIPEGYSVSREKKERFSLILESASTNQTSMYLCATRRGNEKLFFGSGTQLSVL.